The rows below give T cell receptor beta chains drawn from one sample of a study of Ad26.COV2.S vaccination and SARS-CoV-2 variants. TCRdb keeps only in-frame clones here, not all; method: immunoSEQ multiplex PCR. The table lists roughly 460,000 clones, roughly nine tenths of them singletons. The sequencing here drew on peripheral blood, taken in a trial of Ad26.COV2.S vaccine versus placebo. These receptors all stem from a person aged 18-60 years who received the Ad26.COV2.S COVID-19 vaccine or a placebo. CDR3s include the opening cysteine and the closing phenylalanine or tryptophan. A D gene is named only where the DNA matches it firmly. The size entry is marked missing in some rows and otherwise reads once, few, many or a size class.

j_call clone_size d_call v_call cdr3_nt cdr3_aa
TRBJ2-5 . . TRBV5-1 TGCGCCAGCAGCTTGGTACAGGGTGGTCAAGAGACCCAGTACTTC CASSLVQGGQETQYF
TRBJ1-5 . . TRBV6-5 TGTGCCAGCTCCAGGGACAGCAATCAGCCCCAGCATTTT CASSRDSNQPQHF
TRBJ2-7 . TRBD1 TRBV10-2 TGCGCCAGCAGGGGACCCGGGACAGGGGCCAACGAGCAGTACTTC CASRGPGTGANEQYF
TRBJ2-1 . . TRBV24-1 TGTGCCACCAGTGATTCTACGGGGTTGCATGAGCAGTTCTTC CATSDSTGLHEQFF
TRBJ1-2 once . TRBV18 TGTGCCAGCTCACCTCGGACAGCCAGCTTCGGCTACACCTTC CASSPRTASFGYTF
TRBJ2-7 . . TRBV27 TGTGCCAGCAGTTTACGGGACGGACCCTACGAGCAGTACTTC CASSLRDGPYEQYF
TRBJ2-7 . TRBD1 TRBV25-1 TGTGCCAGCAGTGCCGCCAGGGGGAACTACGAGCAGTACTTC CASSAARGNYEQYF
TRBJ2-4 . TRBD2 TRBV7-2 TGTGCCAGCAGCTTAACGGGAGGGGGAGTCGGAACCAAAAACATTCAGTACTTC CASSLTGGGVGTKNIQYF
TRBJ2-7 few TRBD1 TRBV19 TGTGCCAGTAGTACTGGACAGGGAACCTACGAGCAGTACTTC CASSTGQGTYEQYF
TRBJ1-1 . TRBD1 TRBV28 TGTGCCAGCAGTTTGCGGACAGGGGGTAGGACTGAAGCTTTCTTT CASSLRTGGRTEAFF
TRBJ1-1 . . TRBV3-1/TRBV3-2 TGTGCCAGCAGCCGGTCAGACTTTCGATACGCTGAAGCTTTCTTT CASSRSDFRYAEAFF